The 30 T cell receptor beta chains listed next were all sequenced from one sample in a study of blood T cells in healthy people across ages. Next came a second PCR, run for about 7 to 12 cycles, which used a sample-barcoded 5' primer along with a J-beta primer mix. A single record per CDR3 protein comes from TCRdb applying MiXCR to the 5' RACE reads. The data hold about 670,000 distinct CDR3 sequences, with over 40% observed a single time. Material: blood. Receptors were obtained from a man older than 75 in good health.

This clonotype was seen more than once but under ten times. The V gene is TRBV7-7, the J gene TRBJ2-5, with TRBD2 as a possible D gene (6 bases). Trimming took off 5 bases at V and 0 bases at J, with 16 bases between the two ends. CDR3 length equals 16 residues. Germline assignment: CDR1 SSHAT and CDR2 FNYEAQ (reference sequence). This CDR3 reads CASSLTPGGYQETQYF. The CDR3 DNA reads TGTGCCAGCAGCCTGACCCCCGGGGGATACCAAGAGACCCAGTACTTC.

The V call is TRBV20-1, the J call TRBJ2-7, with 10 bases that match TRBD2. J gave up 6 bases and V 0 bases, and 5 bases lay outside the gene matches. This CDR3 spans 14 amino acids. Germline CDR1 DFQATT, CDR2 SNEGSKA (reference sequence). The CDR3 DNA reads as TGCAGTGCTAGAGATCCTAGCGGGAGTTCCGAGCAGTACTTC. This encodes CSARDPSGSSEQYF.

The gene calls are TRBV20-1 and TRBJ2-1; TRBD2 is a possible D gene (5 bases). The CDR3 runs to 14 residues. CDR1 DFQATT and CDR2 SNEGSKA come from the germline V gene (reference sequence). V lost 0 bases and J lost 6, with 12 bases in between. The DNA of the CDR3 is TGCAGTGCTAGAGATACCCGAGGACTCAATGAGCAGTTCTTC. Translating gives CSARDTRGLNEQFF.

This clonotype has only one observation. The J gene is TRBJ2-7, the V gene TRBV7-2; 9 nucleotides match TRBD2. The germline V gene has CDR1 SGHTA and CDR2 FQGNSA. V gave up 1 base and J gave up 5 bases; unmatched junction bases: 9. The CDR3 covers 16 residues. CDR3 residues: CASSLGFSGSSDEQYF. The CDR3 DNA sequence: TGTGCCAGCAGCTTAGGGTTTAGCGGGAGTTCCGACGAGCAGTACTTC.

V is TRBV27 and J is TRBJ2-1; possibly TRBD1 or TRBD2 for D (5 bases each). CDR1 is MNHEY and CDR2 is SMNVEV in the germline V gene (reference sequence). Trimming shortened V by 6 bases and J by 0 bases, and 9 bases separated the two germline ends. The CDR3 is 14 amino acids. CDR3: CASRGVLSYNEQFF. The CDR3 coding sequence is TGTGCCAGCAGGGGGGTCCTCTCCTACAATGAGCAGTTCTTC.

J is TRBJ2-1 and V is TRBV4-3, with D perhaps matching TRBD2 (6 bases). CDR1 and CDR2 from the germline V gene are LGHNA and YSLEER. Trimming took off 0 bases at V and 4 bases at J, with 16 bases between the two ends. CDR3 length: 17 amino acids. The CDR3 bases are TGCGCCAGCAGCCAAGAAGGAATTAGCGGCTTTTACAATGAGCAGTTCTTC. This codes for CASSQEGISGFYNEQFF.

This clonotype has more than one count but fewer than ten. The V call is TRBV7-9, the J call TRBJ1-4; a possible D gene is TRBD1 (5 bases). Trimming shortened V by 5 bases and J by 7 bases, and 17 bases separated the two germline ends. This CDR3 is built from 15 residues. Germline values: CDR1 SEHNR, CDR2 FQNEAQ (reference sequence). DNA for the CDR3: TGTGCCAGCAGCCCCGGGGCCCCGTCGCCTGAAAAACTGTTTTTT. Protein: CASSPGAPSPEKLFF. Complete variable domain (other parts from reference TRBV7-9 and TRBJ1-4): DTGVSQNPRHKITKRGQNVTFRCDPISEHNRLYWYRQTLGQGPEFLTYFQNEAQLEKSRLLSDRFSAERPKGSFSTLEIQRTEQGDSAMYLCASSPGAPSPEKLFFGSGTQLSVL.

This chain's CDR3 is CASSTLAGGPPYEQYF. The CDR3 DNA sequence: TGTGCCAGCAGTACCTTAGCGGGAGGGCCTCCGTACGAGCAGTACTTC. V is TRBV28 and J is TRBJ2-4; TRBD2 agrees at 11 bases. With the DNA end fitting TRBJ2-7 better, the J assignment may be wrong. This CDR3 region has 16 residues. Germline values: CDR1 MDHEN, CDR2 SYDVKM.

The gene calls are TRBV2 and TRBJ2-5; D not resolved. V lost 2 bases and J lost 1, with 11 bases in between. CDR3 length: 15 amino acids. CDR1 is SNHLY and CDR2 is FYNNEI in the germline V gene. For the CDR3, the DNA is TGTGCCAGCAGTGAAAGGCAGCAGGTCCAAGAGACCCAGTACTTC. Its protein product is CASSERQQVQETQYF. Full variable domain (outside the CDR3, taken from reference TRBV2 and TRBJ2-5): EPEVTQTPSHQVTQMGQEVILRCVPISNHLYFYWYRQILGQKVEFLVSFYNNEISEKSEIFDDQFSVERPDGSNFTLKIRSTKLEDSAMYFCASSERQQVQETQYFGPGTRLLVL.

The sample holds many counts of this clonotype. V is TRBV28 and J is TRBJ2-1; TRBD1 aligns across 9 bases. V lost 2 bases, J lost 7 bases, and 3 bases stayed unmatched. The CDR3 length is 14 residues. Germline CDR1 is MDHEN and CDR2 is SYDVKM. The CDR3 nucleotides are TGTGCCAGCAGTTTAGGGACAGGGTTTAATGAGCAGTTCTTC. Residues: CASSLGTGFNEQFF.

This clonotype was picked up a small number of times. This chain joins TRBV9 and TRBJ2-1, with TRBD1 matching over 8 bases. V trimming: 2 bases; J trimming: 6 bases; junction bases outside the gene matches: 7. Germline V gives CDR1 SGDLS, CDR2 YYNGEE. CDR3 length: 15 amino acids. The CDR3 DNA follows: TGTGCCAGCAGCGTCTTACAGGGGGTAGGCAATGAGCAGTTCTTC. It is translated as CASSVLQGVGNEQFF.

A word on this clonotype: A read error may account for a junction end that differs from germline. The chain employs TRBV15 and TRBJ1-4, with TRBD1 as a possible D gene (5 bases). CDR3 length equals 14 residues. Germline V gives CDR1 LNHNV, CDR2 YYDKDF (reference sequence). The DNA for the CDR3 is TGTGCCGCCAGCAGAGATCCGCAGGGCGAAAAACTGTTTTTT. This sequence encodes CAASRDPQGEKLFF.

The chain combines TRBV20-1 with TRBJ1-4; D is possibly TRBD1 (6 bases). With 6 bases removed from V and 3 bases from J, the gap between germline ends came to 11 bases. Germline V gives CDR1 DFQATT, CDR2 SNEGSKA (reference sequence). The CDR3 totals 13 residues. This CDR3 is CSADKGANEKLFF. In DNA form, the CDR3 reads TGCAGTGCCGACAAGGGGGCTAATGAAAAACTGTTTTTT.

This clonotype showed up just a few times. The chain employs TRBV30 and TRBJ2-7, with D tentatively TRBD2 (5 bases). The CDR3 consists of 15 residues. Germline values: CDR1 GTSNPN, CDR2 SVGIG (reference sequence). V gave up 2 bases and J gave up 6 bases, with 20 bases separating them. CDR3 amino acids: CAWSPRTSPWGEQYF. CDR3 sequence (DNA): TGTGCCTGGAGTCCCCGGACTTCCCCCTGGGGCGAGCAGTACTTC.

V gene TRBV15 combines with J gene TRBJ1-5, with TRBD1 as a possible D gene (5 bases). V was cut by 5 bases and J by 0 bases, with 11 bases left in between. CDR3 length equals 15 residues. Looked up from germline, CDR1 is LNHNV and CDR2 is YYDKDF (reference sequence). The CDR3 region is CATSGGGSSNQPQHF. The DNA for the CDR3 is TGTGCCACCAGCGGGGGGGGAAGTAGCAATCAGCCCCAGCATTTT.

This clonotype was detected only a few times. The V gene is TRBV4-2, the J gene TRBJ2-3, with unresolved D. Trimming cost V 4 bases and J 1 base, with 9 bases left between them. Looked up from germline, CDR1 is LGHNA and CDR2 is YNFKEQ. The CDR3 loop spans 14 amino acids. This CDR3 reads CASSPYAGTDTQYF. Written as DNA, the CDR3 is TGTGCCAGCAGCCCCTACGCGGGCACAGATACGCAGTATTTT.

The chain is built from TRBV28 and TRBJ2-3; D is possibly TRBD2 (5 bases). The CDR3 spans 16 residues. Trimming pared 6 bases from V and 2 bases from J, leaving 18 bases between. Germline lookup yields CDR1 MDHEN and CDR2 SYDVKM. CDR3 nucleotides: TGTGCCAGCAGCTCCTCCCTACGTCGGGACACAGATACGCAGTATTTT. It encodes CASSSSLRRDTDTQYF.

Notes on this clonotype: The junction does not match germline at one end; this may be a read error. The chain recombines TRBV6-1 with TRBJ1-2; 11 positions match TRBD1. Germline V lookup: CDR1 MNHNS, CDR2 SASEGT. The CDR3 extends over 15 amino acids. CDR3 DNA: TGTGCCCGCAGTGCAGCAGGACAGGGGGCTTTCGGCTACACCTTC. Its translation is CARSAAGQGAFGYTF.

This rearrangement joins TRBV7-8 to TRBJ2-7; D may be TRBD2 (6 bases). V was cut by 8 bases and J by 9 bases, with 29 bases left in between. In germline, CDR1 is SGHVS, CDR2 FQNEAQ. This CDR3 has 16 amino acids. DNA for the CDR3: TGTGCCAGCCAACACTTGGAGGGCAGCCAGCAACGTCGGCAGTACTTC. The encoded protein is CASQHLEGSQQRRQYF.

CDR3 amino acids: CSARRLPGQSTDTQYF. The CDR3 coding sequence is TGCAGTGCGCGCCGTCTCCCGGGACAGTCCACAGATACGCAGTATTTT. J is TRBJ2-3 and V is TRBV20-1, with 7 bases fitting TRBD1. The length of the CDR3 is 16 residues. The germline gives CDR1 DFQATT, CDR2 SNEGSKA (reference sequence). Trimming at V came to 6 bases and at J to 2 bases, leaving 14 bases not matched to a gene.

The gene calls are TRBV20-1 and TRBJ2-1, with TRBD2 identical over 12 bases. Germline V gives CDR1 DFQATT, CDR2 SNEGSKA (reference sequence). After removal of 2 bases from V and 9 bases from J, the junction contained 14 bases not matched to a gene. The CDR3 contains 17 residues. This CDR3 reads CSARMSSGGAMSTEQFF. As DNA, the CDR3 is TGCAGTGCTAGAATGTCTAGCGGGGGGGCCATGAGTACTGAGCAGTTCTTC.

This chain connects TRBV20-1 to TRBJ2-5; TRBD2 aligns across 14 bases. The CDR3 runs 15 residues. V lost 6 bases and J lost 11; bases outside the gene matches: 14. In germline, CDR1 is DFQATT, CDR2 SNEGSKA (reference sequence). CDR3 residues: CSADTGTSGGNEQYF. CDR3 coding DNA: TGCAGTGCGGATACCGGGACTAGCGGGGGTAATGAGCAGTACTTC.

The V and J genes are TRBV20-1 and TRBJ2-1; D call uncertain. This CDR3 has 14 amino acids. Trimming removed 5 bases from V and 5 bases from J, with 16 bases in between. The germline gives CDR1 DFQATT, CDR2 SNEGSKA (reference sequence). The CDR3 DNA follows: TGCAGTGCTGGTCGCCGGGCCCTAAACAATGAGCAGTTCTTC. Its protein product is CSAGRRALNNEQFF.

This clonotype came up many times. The CDR3 spells CASSEQGPLSYEQYF. For the CDR3, the DNA is TGTGCCAGCAGCGAACAGGGGCCCCTCTCCTACGAGCAGTACTTC. The gene calls are TRBV7-9 and TRBJ2-7; TRBD1 aligns across 7 bases. The CDR3 sequence is 15 residues long. V shed 5 bases, J shed 0 bases, and the junction held 7 bases outside the gene matches. CDR1 is SEHNR and CDR2 is FQNEAQ in the germline V gene (reference sequence).

V gene TRBV20-1 combines with J gene TRBJ1-2; no reliable D call. Trimming removed 3 bases at V and 8 bases at J, with 13 bases between. In germline, CDR1 is DFQATT, CDR2 SNEGSKA (reference sequence). CDR3 length: 12 amino acids. The CDR3 DNA sequence: TGCAGTGCTAGTCTCGATTCGAGGGGCTACACCTTC. Translation: CSASLDSRGYTF.

This clonotype was recorded a few times. This chain connects TRBV24-1 to TRBJ2-5, with D perhaps being TRBD1 or TRBD2 (5 bases each). This CDR3 region has 13 residues. V was pared by 2 bases and J by 5 bases, with 8 bases between. CDR1 and CDR2 (germline): KGHDR, SFDVKD. The CDR3 nucleotides read TGTGCCACCAGTGATTCGTGGGGGGAGACCCAGTACTTC. Amino acid sequence: CATSDSWGETQYF.

The chain uses TRBV27 and TRBJ2-3; D may be TRBD1 (6 bases). V gave up 3 bases and J gave up 4 bases, with 11 bases separating them. The CDR3 runs to 14 residues. Germline loops: CDR1 MNHEY, CDR2 SMNVEV (reference sequence). The chain's CDR3 is CASSLGARSDTQYF. For the CDR3, the DNA is TGTGCCAGCAGTTTGGGGGCGCGCTCAGATACGCAGTATTTT.

The chain joins TRBV4-1 to TRBJ2-2; 8 nucleotides align to TRBD1. Trimming cost V 0 bases and J 4 bases; bases outside gene matches: 10. The CDR3 totals 18 residues. Per germline, CDR1 MGHRA and CDR2 YSYEKL. The CDR3 sequence: CASSQDTIDRGSTGELFF. In DNA, the CDR3 is TGCGCCAGCAGCCAAGATACCATCGACAGGGGTAGCACCGGGGAGCTGTTTTTT.

The chain carries TRBV3-1 and TRBJ1-6; D is uncertain. CDR1 is LGHDT and CDR2 is YNNKEL in the germline V gene (reference sequence). This CDR3 has 11 residues. V lost 3 bases and J lost 11, with 5 bases in between. The CDR3 DNA follows: TGTGCCAGCAGCCAGGATACACCCCTCCACTTT. As protein: CASSQDTPLHF.

This clonotype was counted once. V and J are TRBV6-2 or TRBV6-3 and TRBJ1-2; 9 bases are a match to TRBD1. Germline V gene lookup returns CDR1 MNHEY and CDR2 SVGEGT. V gave up 6 bases and J gave up 3 bases; unmatched junction bases: 8. The length of the CDR3 is 15 residues. CDR3 region: CASSRDRVGDYGYTF. The CDR3 bases are TGTGCCAGCAGCCGGGACAGGGTTGGTGACTATGGCTACACCTTC.